A selection of T cell receptor beta chains follows, all from one sample in a study of a mutant IDH1 vaccine in newly diagnosed glioma. Libraries were prepared by immunoSEQ multiplex PCR; TCRdb keeps only in-frame clonotypes and omits some of them. The table includes fewer than 25,000 clones, about four fifths detected once. Their specific antigens are unknown. The specimen comprised PBMCs, sampled from a glioma patient whose treatment included an IDH1 peptide vaccine. Receptors originate from a man aged 35-49 years with glioma. Both conserved end residues are part of each CDR3. The order of the fields is J gene, clone size, D gene, V gene, CDR3 DNA, CDR3 protein. The D gene is left open where the match is weak. Clone size appears in some rows only: once, few, many, or a class for an expanded clone.

J: TRBJ2-7; size: .; D: TRBD2; V: TRBV5-1; DNA: TGCGCCAGCAGCCCACGGGGCGGGAGGGGGTCCTACGAGCAGTACTTC; CDR3: CASSPRGGRGSYEQYF
J: TRBJ2-3; size: .; D: .; V: TRBV20-1; DNA: TGCAGTGCTGATCTCACAGATACGCAGTATTTT; CDR3: CSADLTDTQYF
J: TRBJ2-5; size: .; D: TRBD1; V: TRBV7-3; DNA: TGTGCCAGCAGCTTGGACAGGCAAGAGACCCAGTACTTC; CDR3: CASSLDRQETQYF
J: TRBJ2-5; size: .; D: .; V: TRBV2; DNA: TGTGCCAGCAGTGGGGATGCAGGAGCACTCCAAGAGACCCAGTACTTC; CDR3: CASSGDAGALQETQYF
J: TRBJ2-7; size: .; D: .; V: TRBV4-1; DNA: TGCGCCAGCAGCCCGGCCCCAGGGGTGATCTCCTACGAGCAGTACTTC; CDR3: CASSPAPGVISYEQYF
J: TRBJ1-1; size: .; D: .; V: TRBV19; DNA: TGTGCCAGTAGTATAGAAGGGATTAACACTGAAGCTTTCTTT; CDR3: CASSIEGINTEAFF
J: TRBJ2-7; size: .; D: .; V: TRBV12-5; DNA: TGTGCTAGTCGGTCTGCGGGCGAGCAGTACTTC; CDR3: CASRSAGEQYF
J: TRBJ2-1; size: .; D: .; V: TRBV7-2; DNA: TGTGCCAGCAGTTCACCTAGGGCGGGAAGCTCCTACAATGAGCAGTTCTTC; CDR3: CASSSPRAGSSYNEQFF
J: TRBJ1-2; size: .; D: TRBD1; V: TRBV14; DNA: TGTGCCAGCAGTGACAGGGGAAGCTATGGCTACACCTTC; CDR3: CASSDRGSYGYTF
J: TRBJ1-1; size: once; D: .; V: TRBV11-3; DNA: TGTGCCAGCAGCTTAGCGAGGGGTACTGAAGCTTTCTTT; CDR3: CASSLARGTEAFF
J: TRBJ1-2; size: .; D: .; V: TRBV19; DNA: TGTGCCAGTAATGAAGGGAACTACTATGGCTACACCTTC; CDR3: CASNEGNYYGYTF
J: TRBJ2-1; size: .; D: TRBD2; V: TRBV2; DNA: TGTGCCAGCAGTGACGTCGGTAGCGGGAGGACGTACAATGAGCAGTTCTTC; CDR3: CASSDVGSGRTYNEQFF
J: TRBJ1-1; size: .; D: .; V: TRBV11-2; DNA: TGTGCCAGCAGCTCGAATCCACCGGCCACTGAAGCTTTCTTT; CDR3: CASSSNPPATEAFF
J: TRBJ2-6; size: .; D: .; V: TRBV5-1; DNA: TGCGCCAGCAGCTTGTCATCTGTTTACTCTGGGGCCAACGTCCTGACTTTC; CDR3: CASSLSSVYSGANVLTF
J: TRBJ2-7; size: .; D: .; V: TRBV7-9; DNA: TGTGCCAGCAGCTCGGTGGGGGCTGGGTCCTACGAGCAGTACTTC; CDR3: CASSSVGAGSYEQYF
J: TRBJ2-2; size: .; D: TRBD2; V: TRBV9; DNA: TGTGCCAGCAGCTTAGGCGCGGGGGGCGTCAACACCGGGGAGCTGTTTTTT; CDR3: CASSLGAGGVNTGELFF
J: TRBJ2-3; size: .; D: .; V: TRBV5-4; DNA: TGTGCCAGCAGCTTGGCCTGGGGAGCAACTAGCACAGATACGCAGTATTTT; CDR3: CASSLAWGATSTDTQYF
J: TRBJ1-2; size: .; D: .; V: TRBV2; DNA: TGTGCCAGCAGTGTGTATGTGGGCTGGCAAGGGGGTGGCTACACCTTC; CDR3: CASSVYVGWQGGGYTF
J: TRBJ2-7; size: .; D: .; V: TRBV20-1; DNA: TGCAGTGCCCAGCGGGCCTACGAGCAGTACTTC; CDR3: CSAQRAYEQYF
J: TRBJ2-7; size: .; D: .; V: TRBV5-1; DNA: TGCGCCAGCAGCCGCGGAAGCTCCTACGAGCAGTACTTC; CDR3: CASSRGSSYEQYF
J: TRBJ2-7; size: .; D: .; V: TRBV6-5; DNA: TGTGCCAGCAGTTACATGGTTGGACCCTACGAGCAGTACTTC; CDR3: CASSYMVGPYEQYF
J: TRBJ1-3; size: .; D: .; V: TRBV2; DNA: TGTGCCAGCAGTGTTGGGTCTGGAAACACCATATATTTT; CDR3: CASSVGSGNTIYF
J: TRBJ1-1; size: .; D: TRBD1; V: TRBV9; DNA: TGTGCCAGCAGCGTAGGATATACAGGGGGTGGAAGGGAAGCTTTCTTT; CDR3: CASSVGYTGGGREAFF
J: TRBJ2-7; size: .; D: TRBD2; V: TRBV5-1; DNA: TGCGCCAGCAGCTTTAACCCCCTAGCGGGAGGTTCCTACGAGCAGTACTTC; CDR3: CASSFNPLAGGSYEQYF
J: TRBJ2-3; size: .; D: .; V: TRBV2; DNA: TGTGCCAGCTGCCCGATATGGGGAGATACGCAGTATTTT; CDR3: CASCPIWGDTQYF
J: TRBJ2-7; size: .; D: TRBD1; V: TRBV5-6; DNA: TGTGCCAGCAGCCTCGACAGGGGCGGGCAGTACTTC; CDR3: CASSLDRGGQYF
J: TRBJ1-2; size: few; D: TRBD1; V: TRBV29-1; DNA: TGCAGCGTGGACAGGGGGGACGGCTACACCTTC; CDR3: CSVDRGDGYTF
J: TRBJ1-2; size: .; D: TRBD1; V: TRBV9; DNA: TGTGCCAGCAGCTCCCCCGGACAGGTGAATGGCTACACCTTC; CDR3: CASSSPGQVNGYTF
J: TRBJ2-1; size: few; D: TRBD2; V: TRBV9; DNA: TGTGCCAGCAGCGTAGGAGCGGGAGGCTACAATGAGCAGTTCTTC; CDR3: CASSVGAGGYNEQFF
J: TRBJ1-4; size: once; D: .; V: TRBV7-8; DNA: TGTGCCAGCAGCTTAGGTATGAGGAAGGCAACTAATGAAAAACTGTTTTTT; CDR3: CASSLGMRKATNEKLFF
J: TRBJ1-1; size: few; D: .; V: TRBV18; DNA: TGTGCCACGCGCGGGGGTATGAACACTGAAGCTTTCTTT; CDR3: CATRGGMNTEAFF
J: TRBJ1-2; size: .; D: TRBD1; V: TRBV27; DNA: TGTGCCAGCAGGGGACAGGGGGATGGCTACACCTTC; CDR3: CASRGQGDGYTF
J: TRBJ1-1; size: few; D: .; V: TRBV19; DNA: TGTGCCACCCAAACAGGGAACACTGAAGCTTTCTTT; CDR3: CATQTGNTEAFF
J: TRBJ2-2; size: .; D: TRBD1; V: TRBV2; DNA: TGTGCCAGCAGTCACCAGCTATTGAAGACAGGGACCGGGGAGCTGTTTTTT; CDR3: CASSHQLLKTGTGELFF
J: TRBJ2-7; size: .; D: TRBD2; V: TRBV7-9; DNA: TGTGCCAGCAGCTCAACCACTAGCGGGAGGACGTACGAGCAGTACTTC; CDR3: CASSSTTSGRTYEQYF
J: TRBJ2-1; size: .; D: .; V: TRBV6-1; DNA: TGTGCCAGCATCAGGGTAGGGGGTCCCTACAATGAGCAGTTCTTC; CDR3: CASIRVGGPYNEQFF
J: TRBJ2-7; size: few; D: .; V: TRBV11-3; DNA: TGTGCCAGCAGCCTCGCCGGGTCCGAGGACGAGCAGTACTTC; CDR3: CASSLAGSEDEQYF
J: TRBJ2-5; size: .; D: .; V: TRBV28; DNA: TGTGCCAGCAGTCTGGGGGGGGCTCAAGAGACCCAGTACTTC; CDR3: CASSLGGAQETQYF
J: TRBJ1-6; size: once; D: .; V: TRBV14; DNA: TGTGCCAGCAGCCAAGATCTGAACTCCTATAATTCACCCCTCCACTTT; CDR3: CASSQDLNSYNSPLHF
J: TRBJ2-7; size: .; D: .; V: TRBV7-2; DNA: TGTGCCAGCAGCTCCCCCTTATACGAGCAGTACTTC; CDR3: CASSSPLYEQYF
J: TRBJ2-1; size: .; D: TRBD2; V: TRBV11-2; DNA: TGTGCCAGCAGCTTAGTTGGGACTAGCGGGTGGAATGAGCAGTTCTTC; CDR3: CASSLVGTSGWNEQFF
J: TRBJ2-1; size: .; D: .; V: TRBV7-2; DNA: TGTGCCAGCAGCTTAGCTCGTTACAATGAGCAGTTCTTC; CDR3: CASSLARYNEQFF
J: TRBJ2-3; size: .; D: TRBD2; V: TRBV25-1; DNA: TGTGCCAGCAGTCCAGGACTAGCGGGAGCTGATACGCAGTATTTT; CDR3: CASSPGLAGADTQYF
J: TRBJ2-7; size: .; D: .; V: TRBV5-1; DNA: TGCGCCAGCAGCATCATAGACTACGAGCAGTACTTC; CDR3: CASSIIDYEQYF
J: TRBJ2-1; size: .; D: .; V: TRBV7-9; DNA: TGTGCCAGCAGCCCGCGGGGCGGGAAGGGTGCATTCTTC; CDR3: CASSPRGGKGAFF
J: TRBJ2-5; size: .; D: .; V: TRBV29-1; DNA: TGCAGCGTTGGAGGGGGAGGGGTAGAGACCCAGTACTTC; CDR3: CSVGGGGVETQYF